The 29 T cell receptor beta chains presented below share a single source sample, sequenced in a study of technical replicates of blood from several donors. Assay used: immunoSEQ multiplex PCR; TCRdb lists only in-frame clones, some missing. The data contain about 90,000 clones, about nine tenths of them seen just once; the ten biggest clones take up about 0.24%. Material for sequencing was T cells isolated from PBMCs. The receptors were sampled from a human donor in good health.

This clone has just one count. The V and J genes are TRBV6-5 and TRBJ1-2, with a weak D call TRBD1 (6 bases). V lost 8 bases to trimming and J lost 4 bases, with 11 bases between them. Germline assignment: CDR1 MNHEY and CDR2 SVGAGI. This CDR3 spans 12 amino acids. As DNA, the CDR3 is TGTGCCAGCGCGGACAGTTCCTATGGCTACACCTTC. This encodes CASADSSYGYTF.

This chain links TRBV5-1 with TRBJ2-7; 9 nucleotides line up with TRBD2. Germline CDR1 reads SGHRS; CDR2 reads YFSETQ. The CDR3 is 19 amino acids. The ends lost 4 bases at V and 3 bases at J; junction bases unmatched: 20. CDR3 region: CASSLRSSGLLAGSYEQYF. The CDR3 region has the DNA TGCGCCAGCAGCCTGCGGTCTTCAGGGCTCCTAGCGGGAAGCTACGAGCAGTACTTC.

The chain is built from TRBV28 and TRBJ1-2, with D maybe TRBD1 (6 bases). In germline, CDR1 is MDHEN, CDR2 SYDVKM. CDR3 size: 17 residues. V dropped 4 bases and J dropped 4 bases, with 22 bases sitting between them. CDR3 DNA: TGTGCCAGCAGTTCTACAGGGTCCCACCGTATATCCTATGGCTACACCTTC. Its protein product is CASSSTGSHRISYGYTF.

As DNA, the CDR3 is TGTGCCAGCAGTGGGACCGGGAGTACAGATACGCAGTATTTT. Protein product: CASSGTGSTDTQYF. J is TRBJ2-3 and V is TRBV6-1; D possibly corresponds to TRBD2 (6 bases). Looked up from germline, CDR1 is MNHNS and CDR2 is SASEGT. Trimming left V 4 bases short and J 3 bases short, with 11 bases between. This CDR3 has 14 residues.

In DNA, the CDR3 is TGTGCCAGCAGCTACGGGGGTGAGAAGACCCAGTACTTC. It codes for CASSYGGEKTQYF. The rearrangement links TRBV5-6 to TRBJ2-5, with D tentatively TRBD2 (6 bases). V was clipped by 3 bases and J by 6 bases, with 12 bases between them. The CDR3 sequence is 13 residues long. The germline V gene has CDR1 SGHDT and CDR2 YYEEEE.

CDR3 sequence: CASSQEGYSEGYEQYF. In DNA, the CDR3 is TGCGCCAGCAGCCAAGAGGGTTATAGCGAGGGCTACGAGCAGTACTTC. V is TRBV4-1 and J is TRBJ2-7, with a weak D call TRBD2 (5 bases). The CDR3 is 16 amino acids. V shed 0 bases and J shed 3 bases, with 15 bases lying between them. Germline-derived CDR1 and CDR2 are MGHRA and YSYEKL.

This chain uses TRBV27 with TRBJ1-5, with 7 bases identical to TRBD1. CDR3 size: 16 residues. Germline V gene data show CDR1 as MNHEY and CDR2 as SMNVEV (reference sequence). Trimming removed 0 bases from V and 6 bases from J; junction bases left unmatched: 8. CDR3 amino acids: CASSLSYTTGAQPQHF. The CDR3 bases are TGTGCCAGCAGTTTATCGTACACCACAGGGGCTCAGCCCCAGCATTTT.

The rearrangement joins TRBV9 to TRBJ2-1; 9 bases fit TRBD1. The CDR3 totals 17 residues. Per the germline V gene, CDR1 is SGDLS and CDR2 is YYNGEE. Germline trimming cut 0 bases from V and 7 bases from J; bases unmatched to any gene: 11. CDR3 sequence reads: CASSVEADRGNWNEQFF. The CDR3 coding sequence is TGTGCCAGCAGCGTAGAAGCGGACAGGGGTAACTGGAATGAGCAGTTCTTC.

This chain connects TRBV6-1 to TRBJ1-2; TRBD1 matches at 8 bases. With 3 bases clipped from V and 5 bases from J, the junction kept 2 bases outside the gene matches. CDR3 length: 13 residues. CDR1 is MNHNS, CDR2 SASEGT, per germline. The chain's CDR3 is CASSDRGRYGYTF. CDR3 DNA: TGTGCCAGCAGTGACAGGGGGCGATATGGCTACACCTTC.

This chain uses TRBV14 with TRBJ2-6; D might be TRBD1 (7 bases). Looked up from germline, CDR1 is SGHDN and CDR2 is FVKESK. The CDR3 runs to 18 residues. Trimming shortened V by 3 bases and J by 0 bases, and 15 bases separated the two germline ends. The CDR3, as DNA: TGTGCCAGCAGCCATCCTCAGGGGGGAAACTCTGGGGCCAACGTCCTGACTTTC. The encoded protein is CASSHPQGGNSGANVLTF.

This clone was found once. The rearrangement links TRBV4-2 to TRBJ2-5; D may be TRBD2 (5 bases). Trimming removed 4 bases at V and 7 bases at J, with 22 bases between. The CDR3 has 16 amino acids. The germline CDR1 and CDR2 sequences are LGHNA and YNFKEQ. The CDR3 sequence: CASSPLPGVAGWTQYF. The CDR3 DNA is TGTGCCAGCAGCCCGCTCCCCGGGGTAGCCGGCTGGACCCAGTACTTC.

The rearrangement uses TRBV7-9 and TRBJ2-7, with 8 bases that match TRBD2. V shed 4 bases and J 3 bases; nucleotides not matched to a gene: 17. The CDR3 totals 18 residues. Germline assignment: CDR1 SEHNR and CDR2 FQNEAQ (reference sequence). As DNA, the CDR3 is TGTGCCAGCAGCTCCCCCACCGGGGGGGCGGCAACTTACTACGAGCAGTACTTC. This translates into CASSSPTGGAATYYEQYF. The whole variable domain, remainder taken from reference TRBV7-9 and TRBJ2-7, is DTGVSQNPRHKITKRGQNVTFRCDPISEHNRLYWYRQTLGQGPEFLTYFQNEAQLEKSRLLSDRFSAERPKGSFSTLEIQRTEQGDSAMYLCASSSPTGGAATYYEQYFGPGTRLTVT.

This sequence joins TRBV18 and TRBJ2-7, with D perhaps matching TRBD1 (5 bases). V was cut by 5 bases and J by 2 bases, with 19 bases left in between. Germline V gene sequence: CDR1 KGHSH, CDR2 LQKENI. The CDR3 has 16 residues. The CDR3: CASSAIRQTATYEQYF. The CDR3 bases are TGTGCCAGCTCAGCAATCAGACAGACGGCTACCTACGAGCAGTACTTC.

This clone was observed once. The chain is built from TRBV29-1 and TRBJ2-7; D remains ambiguous. In germline, CDR1 is SQVTM, CDR2 ANQGSEA. V was cut by 4 bases and J by 4 bases, with 14 bases left in between. This CDR3 is built from 13 residues. Here the CDR3 DNA reads TGCAGCGTTGCCGCCAGTACCCCATACGAGCAGTACTTC. It translates to CSVAASTPYEQYF.

The chain employs TRBV27 and TRBJ2-7, with 8 bases identical to TRBD1. CDR3 length: 13 residues. Germline loops: CDR1 MNHEY, CDR2 SMNVEV (reference sequence). The J segment lost 2 bases and the V segment lost 4 bases, leaving 1 base of the junction unmatched. CDR3 residues: CASSSTGAYEQYF. As DNA, the CDR3 is TGTGCCAGCAGTTCGACAGGGGCCTACGAGCAGTACTTC.

The chain employs TRBV5-1 and TRBJ1-4, with D possibly matching TRBD1 (5 bases). The CDR3 totals 14 residues. CDR1 is SGHRS, CDR2 YFSETQ, per germline. V lost 3 bases and J 9 bases, leaving 15 bases between the germline ends. The CDR3 sequence is CASSSSWGDQKLFF. CDR3 DNA: TGCGCCAGCAGCTCCAGCTGGGGGGACCAAAAACTGTTTTTT.

The chain uses TRBV11-2 and TRBJ2-1, with 12 bases aligning to TRBD2. Per germline, CDR1 SGHAT and CDR2 FQNNGV. J gave up 4 bases and V 2 bases, and 3 bases lay outside the gene matches. The CDR3 sequence is 16 residues long. CDR3 in amino acids: CASSLRLAGVYNEQFF. The CDR3 DNA follows: TGTGCCAGCAGCTTACGACTAGCGGGAGTATACAATGAGCAGTTCTTC.

The chain combines TRBV14 with TRBJ1-2; D possibly corresponds to TRBD1 (6 bases). Germline-derived CDR1 and CDR2 are SGHDN and FVKESK. V lost 4 bases and J lost 7, with 13 bases in between. This CDR3 contains 13 residues. CDR3 sequence: CASSLRGASGYTF. The CDR3 DNA reads as TGTGCCAGCAGCCTCAGGGGAGCGAGTGGCTACACCTTC.

The chain carries TRBV7-3 and TRBJ2-1, with 10 bases lining up with TRBD2. The V gene's germline CDR1 is SGHTA and CDR2 FQGTGA. The CDR3 is 15 amino acids. Unmatched junction bases numbered 9, after V lost 6 bases and J lost 7 bases. CDR3 residues: CASSFSGGLPNEQFF. CDR3 coding DNA: TGTGCCAGCAGTTTTAGCGGGGGGCTTCCTAATGAGCAGTTCTTC.

The V and J genes are TRBV5-1 and TRBJ2-5; 11 nucleotides match TRBD2. Germline CDR1 reads SGHRS; CDR2 reads YFSETQ. J was trimmed by 5 bases and V by 4 bases; bases with no gene match: 7. CDR3 length: 15 residues. In nucleotides, the CDR3 is TGCGCCAGCAGCAGTGGACTAGCGGGTTCGGAGACCCAGTACTTC. This codes for CASSSGLAGSETQYF. Full variable domain (rest looked up from reference TRBV5-1 and TRBJ2-5): KAGVTQTPRYLIKTRGQQVTLSCSPISGHRSVSWYQQTPGQGLQFLFEYFSETQRNKGNFPGRFSGRQFSNSRSEMNVSTLELGDSALYLCASSSGLAGSETQYFGPGTRLLVL.

The chain employs TRBV11-3 and TRBJ2-3; 9 nucleotides align to TRBD2. Germline loops: CDR1 SGHNT, CDR2 YENEEA. The CDR3 contains 16 residues. V was pared by 5 bases and J by 4 bases, with 10 bases of the junction left unmatched. This chain's CDR3 is CASSRGLARGSDTQYF. CDR3 DNA: TGTGCCAGCAGCCGAGGACTAGCGAGAGGGTCAGATACGCAGTATTTT.

The CDR3 protein is CASTLDRSGYTF. CDR3 in DNA: TGCGCCAGCACCTTGGACAGATCCGGCTACACCTTC. V gene TRBV10-2 combines with J gene TRBJ1-2; D perhaps matches TRBD1 (6 bases). This CDR3 has 12 residues. Germline CDR1 WSHSY, CDR2 SAAADI. Trimming took off 7 bases at V and 8 bases at J, with 14 bases between the two ends.

The rearrangement links TRBV6-5 to TRBJ1-2; D gene unclear. V lost 6 bases, J lost 4 bases, and 15 bases lay in between. This CDR3 has 14 residues. The germline CDR1 and CDR2 sequences are MNHEY and SVGAGI. Here the CDR3 reads CASSPNDKFYGYTF. The CDR3 DNA reads TGTGCCAGCAGCCCCAATGACAAGTTCTATGGCTACACCTTC.

This sequence joins TRBV5-6 and TRBJ2-7; no definite D call. Germline CDR1 SGHDT, CDR2 YYEEEE. The V and J ends lost 3 bases and 3 bases respectively, with 10 bases between them. The CDR3 runs 13 residues. The CDR3 DNA follows: TGTGCCAGCAGCTCGATCGTCGGCTACGAGCAGTACTTC. As protein: CASSSIVGYEQYF.

The chain links TRBV7-8 to TRBJ2-3; 8 nucleotides align to TRBD1. The germline V gene has CDR1 SGHVS and CDR2 FQNEAQ. This CDR3 contains 17 residues. V dropped 1 base and J dropped 9; count of bases not matched to a gene: 15. CDR3 region: CASSLVRGQEAFLTQYF. The CDR3 DNA follows: TGTGCCAGCAGCTTAGTTAGGGGACAGGAGGCGTTTTTGACGCAGTATTTT.

Written as DNA, the CDR3 is TGTGCCAGCAGTCTACAGGGAACTAACGGCTACACCTTC. This gives the protein CASSLQGTNGYTF. The J gene is TRBJ1-2, the V gene TRBV7-9, with D possibly matching TRBD1 (6 bases). The CDR3 contains 13 residues. Germline CDR1 is SEHNR and CDR2 is FQNEAQ (reference sequence). Deletions cut 6 bases from V and 8 bases from J, with 16 bases between. Using reference TRBV7-9 and TRBJ1-2 for the parts outside the CDR3, the full variable domain is DTGVSQNPRHKITKRGQNVTFRCDPISEHNRLYWYRQTLGQGPEFLTYFQNEAQLEKSRLLSDRFSAERPKGSFSTLEIQRTEQGDSAMYLCASSLQGTNGYTFGSGTRLTVV.

The genes are TRBV4-1 and TRBJ2-7; D perhaps matches TRBD2 (6 bases). V gave up 0 bases and J gave up 4 bases, with 22 bases separating them. The CDR3 has 18 amino acids. The germline gives CDR1 MGHRA, CDR2 YSYEKL. DNA for the CDR3: TGCGCCAGCAGCCAAGATACCAGCGGGCACCTCCTAGGGTACGAGCAGTACTTC. Translated: CASSQDTSGHLLGYEQYF.

The chain couples TRBV11-2 to TRBJ2-7, with a weak D call TRBD2 (5 bases). CDR1 and CDR2 (germline): SGHAT, FQNNGV. Deletions cut 5 bases from V and 3 bases from J, with 11 bases between. The CDR3 has 13 residues. CDR3 sequence (DNA): TGTGCCAGCAGCGTTAGAGGGAGCTACGAGCAGTACTTC. This codes for CASSVRGSYEQYF. Filled out from reference TRBV11-2 and TRBJ2-7, the complete variable domain reads EAGVAQSPRYKIIEKRQSVAFWCNPISGHATLYWYQQILGQGPKLLIQFQNNGVVDDSQLPKDRFSAERLKGVDSTLKIQPAKLEDSAVYLCASSVRGSYEQYFGPGTRLTVT.

The gene calls are TRBV5-5 and TRBJ1-6, with 10 bases identical to TRBD1. The germline V gene has CDR1 SGHKS and CDR2 YYEKEE (reference sequence). The CDR3 is made up of 18 amino acids. The V and J ends lost 2 bases and 5 bases, in that order; junction bases with no gene match: 10. The DNA of the CDR3 is TGTGCCAGCAGCTTCGGGTCGCCGGGACAGGGGAATAATTCACCCCTCCACTTT. This gives the protein CASSFGSPGQGNNSPLHF.